Following are 26 T cell receptor beta chains from one sample sequenced in a study of ipilimumab plus nivolumab after autologous stem cell transplantation. TCRdb's table, derived via immunoSEQ multiplex PCR, lists solely in-frame clones and lacks some. This sample has more than 9,000 clones; roughly 73% occur once, and the top ten carry about a sixth. Sequencing used PBMCs, obtained in a trial of ipilimumab plus nivolumab as post-transplant consolidation. These receptors were collected from a female donor with multiple myeloma.

The chain joins TRBV2 to TRBJ2-2; a weak D match, TRBD1 (6 bases). Per the germline V gene, CDR1 is SNHLY and CDR2 is FYNNEI. CDR3 length equals 14 residues. Trimming removed 4 bases from V and 6 bases from J, with 12 bases in between. Written as DNA, the CDR3 is TGTGCCAGCAGTGCCAACAGGGACCCCGGGGAGCTGTTTTTT. This sequence encodes CASSANRDPGELFF.

V usage is TRBV7-8 and J usage is TRBJ2-5; 9 bases fit TRBD1. This CDR3 contains 15 residues. CDR1 is SGHVS, CDR2 FQNEAQ, per germline. Trimming took 0 bases from V and 4 from J; bases not matched to a gene: 3. The CDR3 region is CASSLALDRGETQYF. In nucleotides, the CDR3 is TGTGCCAGCAGCTTAGCGCTGGACAGGGGAGAGACCCAGTACTTC.

The rearrangement uses TRBV5-1 and TRBJ2-5; D perhaps matches TRBD2 (6 bases). The CDR3 totals 14 residues. Germline V CDR1 and CDR2: SGHRS, YFSETQ. V dropped 2 bases and J dropped 4 bases, with 12 bases sitting between them. CDR3 protein: CASSFSPGVETQYF. DNA of the CDR3: TGCGCCAGCAGCTTCTCCCCGGGAGTAGAGACCCAGTACTTC. The full variable domain, in which reference TRBV5-1 and TRBJ2-5 provide the parts outside the CDR3, is KAGVTQTPRYLIKTRGQQVTLSCSPISGHRSVSWYQQTPGQGLQFLFEYFSETQRNKGNFPGRFSGRQFSNSRSEMNVSTLELGDSALYLCASSFSPGVETQYFGPGTRLLVL.

V is TRBV27 and J is TRBJ2-1; TRBD2 aligns across 11 bases. Per the germline V gene, CDR1 is MNHEY and CDR2 is SMNVEV (reference sequence). This CDR3 is 13 amino acids long. The ends lost 7 bases at V and 7 bases at J; junction bases unmatched: 3. The CDR3: CASKRLAGNEQFF. The CDR3 DNA reads TGTGCCAGCAAAAGACTAGCGGGGAATGAGCAGTTCTTC.

The CDR3 sequence is CAISESGQGADTQYF. In DNA form, the CDR3 reads TGTGCCATCAGTGAGTCCGGACAGGGAGCAGATACGCAGTATTTT. This chain connects TRBV10-3 to TRBJ2-3, with 8 bases identical to TRBD1. Germline CDR1 ENHRY, CDR2 SYGVKD. The CDR3 totals 15 residues. The V segment lost 0 bases and the J segment 4 bases; nucleotides outside the gene matches: 3.

Turning to this clone: The sample holds other DNA sequences that translate to the same CDR3. This chain joins TRBV27 and TRBJ2-2; D unclear. CDR3 length: 12 residues. Germline assignment: CDR1 MNHEY and CDR2 SMNVEV (reference sequence). V lost 3 bases and J lost 5, with 4 bases in between. CDR3 protein: CASSFPTGELFF. The CDR3 coding sequence is TGTGCCAGCAGTTTCCCGACCGGGGAGCTGTTTTTT.

For the CDR3, the DNA is TGCGCCAGCAGCCAACTTAGCGGGAGTTCCTACAATGAGCAGTTCTTC. Translating it yields CASSQLSGSSYNEQFF. V and J are TRBV4-3 and TRBJ2-1; TRBD2 matches at 9 bases. CDR1 is LGHNA and CDR2 is YSLEER in the germline V gene. Losses at the gene ends were 2 bases for V and 1 base for J; bases not matched to a gene: 3. The CDR3 extends over 16 amino acids.

V usage is TRBV5-1 and J usage is TRBJ2-3, with TRBD2 matching over 7 bases. Germline V gene lookup returns CDR1 SGHRS and CDR2 YFSETQ. With V trimmed by 3 bases and J by 1 base, 8 bases remained unmatched. CDR3 size: 16 residues. The DNA of the CDR3 is TGCGCCAGCAGCTGGGAGGGGACGATTGGCACAGATACGCAGTATTTT. Translating it yields CASSWEGTIGTDTQYF.

A word on this clone: A much larger clone lies a single base off, so this may be a read error. This chain uses TRBV9 with TRBJ2-5; D remains unclear. Looked up from germline, CDR1 is SGDLS and CDR2 is YYNGEE. The CDR3 runs 15 residues. In DNA, the CDR3 is TGTGCCAGCAACGTAGAGGCCCGTAACCTAGAGACCCAGTACTTC. It codes for CASNVEARNLETQYF. Based on the CDR3 plus reference TRBV9 and TRBJ2-5, the full variable domain is DSGVTQTPKHLITATGQRVTLRCSPRSGDLSVYWYQQSLDQGLQFLIQYYNGEERAKGNILERFSAQQFPDLHSELNLSSLELGDSALYFCASNVEARNLETQYFGPGTRLLVL.

There are a few counts of this clone. The chain recombines TRBV28 with TRBJ1-1, with D possibly TRBD1 on 6 matching bases. The germline V gene encodes CDR1 MDHEN and CDR2 SYDVKM. This CDR3 is built from 15 residues. V lost 1 base and J lost 6, with 15 bases in between. In DNA form, the CDR3 reads TGTGCCAGCAGTTTATCCATCGAGGGGGTCGCTGAAGCTTTCTTT. This gives the protein CASSLSIEGVAEAFF.

The rearrangement joins TRBV29-1 to TRBJ1-5; a weak D match, TRBD1 (5 bases). The CDR3 spans 14 residues. V dropped 4 bases and J dropped 4 bases, with 14 bases sitting between them. Germline V CDR1 and CDR2: SQVTM, ANQGSEA. CDR3 loop: CSVAGGLGNQPQHF. CDR3 bases: TGCAGCGTTGCGGGGGGACTCGGAAATCAGCCCCAGCATTTT.

This clone was observed once. The genes are TRBV7-3 and TRBJ2-3, with 13 bases identical to TRBD2. The germline CDR1 and CDR2 sequences are SGHTA and FQGTGA. V gave up 0 bases and J gave up 0 bases; unmatched junction bases: 6. CDR3 size: 19 residues. CDR3 sequence (DNA): TGTGCCAGCAGCTTAACCCGACTAGCGGGAGGCTCTAGCACAGATACGCAGTATTTT. Amino acids: CASSLTRLAGGSSTDTQYF.

The V and J genes are TRBV19 and TRBJ2-7, with 10 positions matching TRBD2. This CDR3 has 16 residues. V lost 6 bases to trimming and J lost 5 bases; unmatched junction nucleotides: 13. Germline-derived CDR1 and CDR2 are LNHDA and SQIVND (reference sequence). The DNA of the CDR3 is TGTGCCAGTAGCAGGCAGGGGCAACTAGCGGGAAACGAGCAGTACTTC. Translation: CASSRQGQLAGNEQYF.

This clone came up a few times. The chain has TRBV6-4 and TRBJ2-4, with D hard to call. The CDR3 consists of 19 residues. V lost 4 bases to trimming and J lost 0 bases, with 22 bases between them. Germline V gives CDR1 MRHNA, CDR2 SNTAGT. For the CDR3, the DNA is TGTGCCAGCAGTGCCTTCTTGTGGATCTATCGGTTAGCCAAAAACATTCAGTACTTC. Translation gives CASSAFLWIYRLAKNIQYF.

This rearrangement joins TRBV6-6 to TRBJ2-2, with 8 bases fitting TRBD2. The germline V gene has CDR1 MNHNY and CDR2 SVGAGI (reference sequence). CDR3 size: 15 residues. V was pared by 1 base and J by 6 bases, with 4 bases of the junction left unmatched. The CDR3 loop is CASSYWREAPGELFF. The CDR3 nucleotides are TGTGCCAGCAGTTACTGGCGGGAGGCTCCCGGGGAGCTGTTTTTT.

The gene calls are TRBV27 and TRBJ1-1; weak D call: TRBD1 (5 bases). The CDR3 totals 18 residues. Trimming cost V 1 base and J 0 bases, with 18 bases left between them. The germline V gene has CDR1 MNHEY and CDR2 SMNVEV (reference sequence). CDR3 loop: CASSLWGGLQGVNTEAFF. The CDR3 DNA follows: TGTGCCAGCAGTTTATGGGGGGGACTCCAAGGGGTGAACACTGAAGCTTTCTTT.

The rearrangement links TRBV28 to TRBJ2-2, with a tentative D call TRBD2 (6 bases). Per the germline V gene, CDR1 is MDHEN and CDR2 is SYDVKM. The length of the CDR3 is 13 residues. Trimming shortened V by 6 bases and J by 4 bases, and 9 bases separated the two germline ends. In nucleotides, the CDR3 is TGTGCCAGCAGCCGGAGGGTCACCGGGGAGCTGTTTTTT. This encodes CASSRRVTGELFF.

The chain links TRBV28 to TRBJ2-1, with TRBD2 matching over 10 bases. V trimming: 6 bases; J trimming: 6 bases; junction bases outside the gene matches: 8. The CDR3 is made up of 15 amino acids. Looked up from germline, CDR1 is MDHEN and CDR2 is SYDVKM. CDR3: CASSSWTSGSNEQFF. CDR3 in DNA: TGTGCCAGCAGCTCTTGGACTAGCGGAAGCAATGAGCAGTTCTTC.

This chain uses TRBV7-9 with TRBJ1-1; 8 bases are shared with TRBD1. After removal of 4 bases from V and 6 bases from J, the junction contained 1 base not matched to a gene. There are 12 residues in the CDR3. The V gene's germline CDR1 is SEHNR and CDR2 FQNEAQ (reference sequence). CDR3 coding DNA: TGTGCCAGCAGCTCACAGGGGGCTGAAGCTTTCTTT. Amino acid sequence: CASSSQGAEAFF. Complete variable domain (other parts from reference TRBV7-9 and TRBJ1-1): DTGVSQNPRHKITKRGQNVTFRCDPISEHNRLYWYRQTLGQGPEFLTYFQNEAQLEKSRLLSDRFSAERPKGSFSTLEIQRTEQGDSAMYLCASSSQGAEAFFGQGTRLTVV.

In this sample, this clone turned up a few times. This chain joins TRBV19 and TRBJ2-1; D not resolved. Germline loops: CDR1 LNHDA, CDR2 SQIVND (reference sequence). Trimming pared 3 bases from V and 8 bases from J, leaving 5 bases between. The CDR3 extends over 11 amino acids. The DNA for the CDR3 is TGTGCCAGTAGTATGACGTATGAGCAGTTCTTC. Encoded protein: CASSMTYEQFF.

This chain joins TRBV5-1 and TRBJ2-1, with D hard to call. The CDR3 covers 14 residues. The germline V gene has CDR1 SGHRS and CDR2 YFSETQ. V was cut by 3 bases and J by 5 bases, with 12 bases left in between. The DNA of the CDR3 is TGCGCCAGCAGCTCCAACTCCTTCGACAATGAGCAGTTCTTC. Amino acids: CASSSNSFDNEQFF. Together with reference TRBV5-1 and TRBJ2-1, the CDR3 gives the full variable domain: KAGVTQTPRYLIKTRGQQVTLSCSPISGHRSVSWYQQTPGQGLQFLFEYFSETQRNKGNFPGRFSGRQFSNSRSEMNVSTLELGDSALYLCASSSNSFDNEQFFGPGTRLTVL.

This clone was detected a few times. The chain joins TRBV7-8 to TRBJ1-1, with TRBD1 as a possible D gene (5 bases). From germline, CDR1 is SGHVS and CDR2 FQNEAQ. With 5 bases removed from V and 4 bases from J, the gap between germline ends came to 17 bases. The CDR3 has 15 amino acids. The CDR3 DNA reads as TGTGCCAGCAGCCTCGACAGCGGACGCGGCACTGAAGCTTTCTTT. Protein product: CASSLDSGRGTEAFF.

The chain couples TRBV6-1 to TRBJ2-1; TRBD2 matches 10 bases. With 8 bases clipped from V and 6 bases from J, the junction kept 10 bases outside the gene matches. This CDR3 has 15 amino acids. Germline V lookup: CDR1 MNHNS, CDR2 SASEGT. The CDR3 here is CASGALAGYANEQFF. The CDR3 nucleotides are TGTGCCAGCGGAGCACTAGCGGGATATGCCAATGAGCAGTTCTTC.

This rearrangement joins TRBV19 to TRBJ2-6; no definite D call. Per germline, CDR1 LNHDA and CDR2 SQIVND (reference sequence). The V end was cut by 4 bases, the J end by 0 bases, with 7 bases between. The CDR3 sequence is 15 residues long. The CDR3 DNA follows: TGTGCCAGTAGTAACACCCGCTCTGGGGCCAACGTCCTGACTTTC. Translated, it gives CASSNTRSGANVLTF.

V and J are TRBV5-4 and TRBJ2-3; no firm D call. The ends were cut back, 1 base at V and 2 bases at J, with 5 bases in the middle. This CDR3 is 13 amino acids long. CDR1 and CDR2 from the germline V gene are SGHNT and YYREEE (reference sequence). CDR3 bases: TGTGCCAGCAGCTTGTACTACACAGATACGCAGTATTTT. Protein product: CASSLYYTDTQYF. Variable domain in full (rest from reference TRBV5-4 and TRBJ2-3): ETGVTQSPTHLIKTRGQQVTLRCSSQSGHNTVSWYQQALGQGPQFIFQYYREEENGRGNFPPRFSGLQFPNYSSELNVNALELDDSALYLCASSLYYTDTQYFGPGTRLTVL.

This chain links TRBV18 with TRBJ2-2, with unresolved D. The CDR3 loop spans 16 amino acids. From germline, CDR1 is KGHSH and CDR2 LQKENI. V lost 5 bases, J lost 4 bases, and 17 bases lay in between. The CDR3 bases are TGTGCCAGCTCAACCCACGGACCACCGCTCACCGGGGAGCTGTTTTTT. It specifies CASSTHGPPLTGELFF.